Given below is one TCR beta chain in context. This sample was taken from a study of blood T cell repertoires in COVID-19. At the level of the study: T cells, B-cell-depleted T cells, or PBMCs supplied cDNA or gDNA.

Authors' processing steps: From reference gene primer amplification, estimates of nucleated cell counts were derived. This table comes from immunoSEQ multiplex PCR, and its TCRdb copy is limited to in-frame clones, with some not included. V, J and clone size derive from that table, while D and trimming were established from the DNA sequence. The table records 200,000 to 300,000 clones, almost 85% of them present only once. CDR1 SGHRS and CDR2 YFSETQ come from the germline V gene. This CDR3 is 15 amino acids long. V lost 0 bases, J lost 6 bases, and 6 bases stayed unmatched. The origin of this receptor is a man aged 50 to 60 with acute or convalescent COVID-19. The chain joins TRBV5-1 to TRBJ1-2, with 9 bases matching TRBD1. Sequenced sample: peripheral blood. This CDR3 is CASSLGTGDLNGYTF. DNA for the CDR3: TGCGCCAGCAGCTTGGGGACAGGGGATCTGAATGGCTACACCTTC.